The 19 T cell receptor beta chains presented below share a single source sample, sequenced in a study of blood T cell repertoires in COVID-19. Assay used: immunoSEQ multiplex PCR; TCRdb lists only in-frame clones, some missing. The table records about 40,000 clones, around 79% of them present only once. The sequenced material came from peripheral blood. These TCRs come from a woman of 80 years or more with acute or convalescent COVID-19.

The chain carries TRBV11-2 and TRBJ1-1; maybe TRBD1 (5 bases). The CDR3 is 14 amino acids. The V gene's germline CDR1 is SGHAT and CDR2 FQNNGV. The V gene lost 0 bases and the J gene lost 10 bases, with 15 bases spanning the gap. CDR3 in DNA: TGTGCCAGCAGCTTAGACCCGGTTCAGGGTGGAGCTTTCTTT. This codes for CASSLDPVQGGAFF.

This clone was observed a handful of times. The chain has TRBV6-4 and TRBJ2-1; 11 bases line up with TRBD2. Per germline, CDR1 MRHNA and CDR2 SNTAGT. Trimming at V came to 3 bases and at J to 5 bases, leaving 3 bases not matched to a gene. The CDR3 contains 15 residues. CDR3 amino acids: CASSETSGGNNEQFF. Here the CDR3 DNA reads TGTGCCAGCAGTGAAACTAGCGGGGGCAACAATGAGCAGTTCTTC.

In nucleotides, the CDR3 is TGTGCCAGCACCCCTAGCGTGAACACCGGGGAGCTGTTTTTT. Residues: CASTPSVNTGELFF. This chain connects TRBV6-2 or TRBV6-3 to TRBJ2-2; D is possibly TRBD2 (6 bases). CDR1 is MNHEY, CDR2 SVGEGT, per germline. This CDR3 comprises 14 residues. Trimming removed 7 bases from V and 1 base from J, with 10 bases in between.

This clone was counted only a few times. The rearrangement joins TRBV19 to TRBJ1-1; TRBD1 matches 9 bases. Germline CDR1 LNHDA, CDR2 SQIVND (reference sequence). The CDR3 consists of 13 residues. V gave up 4 bases and J gave up 11 bases; unmatched junction bases: 8. CDR3 loop: CASSKGDRVRAFF. In nucleotides, the CDR3 is TGTGCCAGTAGTAAAGGGGACAGGGTGCGGGCTTTCTTT.

The sample holds one count of this clone. The CDR3 nucleotides are TGTGCCAGCAGTGAAGGTCCCGGACACAGGGGGGACACTGAAGCTTTCTTT. This gives the protein CASSEGPGHRGDTEAFF. V and J are TRBV2 and TRBJ1-1, with 8 bases fitting TRBD1. V shed 1 base, J shed 3 bases, and the junction held 10 bases outside the gene matches. This CDR3 has 17 amino acids. Germline V CDR1 and CDR2: SNHLY, FYNNEI.

J is TRBJ1-1 and V is TRBV7-3, with TRBD1 as a possible D gene (5 bases). V gave up 1 base and J gave up 1 base, with 10 bases separating them. There are 15 residues in the CDR3. The germline gives CDR1 SGHTA, CDR2 FQGTGA. CDR3 loop: CASSLMAGPNTEAFF. CDR3 nucleotide sequence: TGTGCCAGCAGCTTAATGGCAGGGCCGAACACTGAAGCTTTCTTT.

V usage is TRBV18 and J usage is TRBJ2-7; 10 positions match TRBD1. Germline-derived CDR1 and CDR2 are KGHSH and LQKENI. V lost 1 base and J lost 7; bases outside the gene matches: 7. The CDR3 contains 15 residues. The CDR3 here is CASSPQTGGYEEQYF. CDR3 nucleotides: TGTGCCAGCTCACCACAGACAGGGGGCTATGAGGAGCAGTACTTC.

In DNA, the CDR3 is TGTGCCACCAGTGATCCGACAGGCACCGGGGAGCTGTTTTTT. Translated, it gives CATSDPTGTGELFF. This chain uses TRBV24-1 with TRBJ2-2, with D tentatively TRBD1 (6 bases). V lost 3 bases, J lost 4 bases, and 8 bases lay in between. Germline-derived CDR1 and CDR2 are KGHDR and SFDVKD. CDR3 size: 14 residues.

In this sample, this clone turned up a few times. The chain combines TRBV10-1 with TRBJ2-7; weak D call: TRBD2 (6 bases). The germline CDR1 and CDR2 sequences are WNHNN and SYGVQD (reference sequence). CDR3 length: 15 residues. The V end lost 0 bases, the J end lost 3 bases, and 12 bases lay between the germline ends. The CDR3 protein is CASSESRDLRYEQYF. The CDR3 DNA reads as TGCGCCAGCAGTGAGTCGCGGGACTTACGCTACGAGCAGTACTTC.

This chain links TRBV3-1 (or the pseudogene TRBV3-2) with TRBJ2-5, with TRBD2 matching 8 bases. V lost 6 bases, J lost 2 bases, and 2 bases stayed unmatched. Looked up from germline, CDR1 is LGHDT and CDR2 is YNNKEL (reference sequence). The CDR3 has 13 residues. DNA for the CDR3: TGTGCCAGCAGTTCTAGCGGGCAAGAGACCCAGTACTTC. Translation gives CASSSSGQETQYF.

This clone was observed once. V gene TRBV19 combines with J gene TRBJ1-2; the D gene is possibly TRBD1 (5 bases). The CDR3 is 12 residues long. CDR1 and CDR2 (germline): LNHDA, SQIVND (reference sequence). The V end was cut by 3 bases, the J end by 5 bases, with 7 bases between. The chain's CDR3 is CASSIRGYGYTF. The CDR3 DNA reads as TGTGCCAGTAGTATTCGGGGGTATGGCTACACCTTC.

This clone was found once. The gene calls are TRBV11-3 and TRBJ2-1; D not certain. CDR3 length equals 15 residues. The V end was cut by 5 bases, the J end by 0 bases, with 11 bases between. Germline CDR1 SGHNT, CDR2 YENEEA. Here the CDR3 DNA reads TGTGCCAGCAGCCCCACCGGGTCCTCCTACAATGAGCAGTTCTTC. This encodes CASSPTGSSYNEQFF.

The chain links TRBV3-1 (or the pseudogene TRBV3-2) to TRBJ1-2; D is undetermined. Germline CDR1 is LGHDT and CDR2 is YNNKEL (reference sequence). V shed 7 bases and J shed 8 bases, with 14 bases lying between them. The CDR3 extends over 12 amino acids. The CDR3 DNA sequence: TGTGCCAGCAACCATAGATCGGGAGGCTACACCTTC. Translation gives CASNHRSGGYTF.

This chain joins TRBV18 and TRBJ2-3; D is ambiguous. V was cut by 5 bases and J by 3 bases, with 12 bases left in between. Per germline, CDR1 KGHSH and CDR2 LQKENI. CDR3 length equals 14 residues. This CDR3 reads CASSTYLETDTQYF. The DNA for the CDR3 is TGTGCCAGCTCAACTTACCTCGAGACAGATACGCAGTATTTT.

The genes are TRBV10-3 and TRBJ2-2, with a possible D match to TRBD1 (5 bases). The CDR3 is 12 residues long. Germline V CDR1 and CDR2: ENHRY, SYGVKD. Trimming left V 7 bases short and J 5 bases short, with 8 bases between. In DNA form, the CDR3 reads TGTGCCATCAAGACAGAGACCGGGGAGCTGTTTTTT. It specifies CAIKTETGELFF.

About this clone itself: Other nucleotide sequences in the sample specify the same CDR3. The chain combines TRBV18 with TRBJ1-1, with D maybe TRBD1 (5 bases). This CDR3 contains 14 residues. V dropped 0 bases and J dropped 5 bases, with 10 bases sitting between them. Looked up from germline, CDR1 is KGHSH and CDR2 is LQKENI. The CDR3 protein is CASSPPSGGTEAFF. The CDR3 DNA sequence: TGTGCCAGCTCACCACCGTCGGGGGGGACTGAAGCTTTCTTT.

The table lists this clone with a count of one. The chain combines TRBV6-2 or TRBV6-3 with TRBJ1-1; 8 nucleotides align to TRBD1. Germline V lookup: CDR1 MNHEY, CDR2 SVGEGT. Germline trimming cut 5 bases from V and 4 bases from J; bases unmatched to any gene: 9. This CDR3 comprises 15 residues. The CDR3 nucleotides read TGTGCCAGCAGTGACCCAAGGACAGGGAGCACTGAAGCTTTCTTT. Protein product: CASSDPRTGSTEAFF.

The chain has TRBV30 and TRBJ1-4, with D possibly being TRBD1 (5 bases). Germline lookup yields CDR1 GTSNPN and CDR2 SVGIG (reference sequence). The ends were cut back, 2 bases at V and 4 bases at J, with 14 bases in the middle. CDR3 size: 15 residues. Here the CDR3 reads CAWSRAGGGNEKLFF. The CDR3 DNA reads as TGTGCCTGGAGTAGAGCGGGGGGAGGTAATGAAAAACTGTTTTTT.

In this sample, this clone turned up a few times. The V and J genes are TRBV6-2 or TRBV6-3 and TRBJ1-1; 9 nucleotides line up with TRBD1. J gave up 7 bases and V 4 bases, and 7 bases lay outside the gene matches. The CDR3 spans 14 residues. Germline V gene data show CDR1 as MNHEY and CDR2 as SVGEGT. This CDR3 reads CASSSTGGFIEAFF. Here the CDR3 DNA reads TGTGCCAGCAGTTCTACAGGGGGCTTCATTGAAGCTTTCTTT.